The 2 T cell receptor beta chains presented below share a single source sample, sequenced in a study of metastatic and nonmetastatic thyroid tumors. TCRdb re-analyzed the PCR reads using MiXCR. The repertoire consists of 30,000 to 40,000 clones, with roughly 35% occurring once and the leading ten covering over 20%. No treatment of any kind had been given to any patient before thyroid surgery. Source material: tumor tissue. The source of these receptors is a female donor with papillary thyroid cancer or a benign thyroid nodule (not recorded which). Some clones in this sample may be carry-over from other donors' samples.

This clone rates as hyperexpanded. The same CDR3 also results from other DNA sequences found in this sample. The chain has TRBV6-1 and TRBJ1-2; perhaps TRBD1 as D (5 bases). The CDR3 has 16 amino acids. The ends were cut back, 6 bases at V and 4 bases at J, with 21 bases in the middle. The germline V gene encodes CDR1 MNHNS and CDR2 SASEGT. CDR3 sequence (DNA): TGTGCCAGCAGCCAACCCTCAGGGAACCCTGCCTATGGCTACACCTTC. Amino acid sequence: CASSQPSGNPAYGYTF.

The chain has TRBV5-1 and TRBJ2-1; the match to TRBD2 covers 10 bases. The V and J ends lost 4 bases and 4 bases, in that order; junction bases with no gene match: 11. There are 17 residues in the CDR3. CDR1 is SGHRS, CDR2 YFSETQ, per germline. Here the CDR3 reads CASSKGDTSGNYNEQFF. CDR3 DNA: TGCGCCAGCAGCAAGGGGGATACTAGCGGGAATTACAATGAGCAGTTCTTC.